The present entry profiles one TCR beta chain with its context. This record comes from a study of blood T cell repertoires in COVID-19. Study information: The United States, Italy and Spain supplied acute and convalescent COVID-19 samples. T cells, B-cell-depleted T cells, or PBMCs provided the cDNA or gDNA that served as material.

How the authors handled the data: The authors estimated nucleated cell counts from reference gene primer amplification. Method: immunoSEQ multiplex PCR; TCRdb's copy keeps in-frame clones and lacks some. V, J and clone size are taken as reported in that table, and D and trimming were inferred from the DNA itself. The data show 250,000 to 300,000 clones, almost 85% seen once. The CDR3 has 15 residues. Looked up from germline, CDR1 is SQVTM and CDR2 is ANQGSEA. Unmatched junction bases numbered 6, after V lost 6 bases and J lost 0 bases. Sequenced input: peripheral blood. The chain has TRBV29-1 and TRBJ2-1; the match to TRBD2 covers 9 bases. The sequence was obtained from a man aged 50-60 years with active or convalescent COVID-19. CDR3 DNA: TGCAGCGTGACCGGGACTAGCCTCTCCTACAATGAGCAGTTCTTC. Its translation is CSVTGTSLSYNEQFF.